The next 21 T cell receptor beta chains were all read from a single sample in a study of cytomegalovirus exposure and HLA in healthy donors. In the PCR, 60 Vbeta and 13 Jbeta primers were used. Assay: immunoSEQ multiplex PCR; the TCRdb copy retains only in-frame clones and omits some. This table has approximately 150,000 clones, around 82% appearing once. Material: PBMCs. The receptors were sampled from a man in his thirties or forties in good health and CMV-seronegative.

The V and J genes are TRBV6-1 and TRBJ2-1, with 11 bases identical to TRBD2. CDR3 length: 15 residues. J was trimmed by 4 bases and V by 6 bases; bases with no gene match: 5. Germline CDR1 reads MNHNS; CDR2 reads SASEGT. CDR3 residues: CASRLAGGPYNEQFF. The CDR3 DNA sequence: TGTGCCAGCAGGCTAGCGGGGGGTCCGTACAATGAGCAGTTCTTC.

For the CDR3, the DNA is TGCGCCAGCGGCCCGGGACAGGGGACCTACAGCTATGGCTACACCTTC. It specifies CASGPGQGTYSYGYTF. The J gene is TRBJ1-2, the V gene TRBV4-1; 10 nucleotides agree with TRBD1. The CDR3 extends over 16 amino acids. After removal of 8 bases from V and 4 bases from J, the junction contained 13 bases not matched to a gene. Germline values: CDR1 MGHRA, CDR2 YSYEKL.

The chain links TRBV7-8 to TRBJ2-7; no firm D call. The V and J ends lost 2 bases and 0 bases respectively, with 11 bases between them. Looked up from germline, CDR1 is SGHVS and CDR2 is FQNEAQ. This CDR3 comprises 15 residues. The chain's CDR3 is CASSLRVKSSYEQYF. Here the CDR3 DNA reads TGTGCCAGCAGCTTACGGGTAAAAAGCTCCTACGAGCAGTACTTC.

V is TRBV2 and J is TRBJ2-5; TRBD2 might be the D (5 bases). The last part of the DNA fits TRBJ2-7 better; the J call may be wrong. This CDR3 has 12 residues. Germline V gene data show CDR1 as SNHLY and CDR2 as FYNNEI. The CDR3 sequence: CASSTFGNEQYF. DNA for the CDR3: TGTGCCAGCAGTACCTTCGGGAACGAGCAGTACTTC.

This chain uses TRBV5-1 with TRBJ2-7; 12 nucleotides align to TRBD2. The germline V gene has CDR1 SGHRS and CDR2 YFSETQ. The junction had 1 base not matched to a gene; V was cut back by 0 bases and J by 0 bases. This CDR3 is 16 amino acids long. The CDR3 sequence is CASSLGGLAGSYEQYF. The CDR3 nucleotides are TGCGCCAGCAGCTTGGGGGGACTAGCGGGCTCCTACGAGCAGTACTTC.

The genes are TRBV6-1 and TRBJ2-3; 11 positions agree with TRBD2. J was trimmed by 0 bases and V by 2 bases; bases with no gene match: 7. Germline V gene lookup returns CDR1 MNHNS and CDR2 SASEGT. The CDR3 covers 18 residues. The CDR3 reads CASSETLAGGSSTDTQYF. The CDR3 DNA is TGTGCCAGCAGTGAAACCCTAGCGGGAGGTTCTAGCACAGATACGCAGTATTTT.

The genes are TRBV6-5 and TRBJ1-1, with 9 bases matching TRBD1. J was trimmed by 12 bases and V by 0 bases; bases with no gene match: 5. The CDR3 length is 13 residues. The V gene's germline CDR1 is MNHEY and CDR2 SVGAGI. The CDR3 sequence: CASSYSGTGITFF. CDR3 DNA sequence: TGTGCCAGCAGTTACTCGGGGACAGGGATCACTTTCTTT.

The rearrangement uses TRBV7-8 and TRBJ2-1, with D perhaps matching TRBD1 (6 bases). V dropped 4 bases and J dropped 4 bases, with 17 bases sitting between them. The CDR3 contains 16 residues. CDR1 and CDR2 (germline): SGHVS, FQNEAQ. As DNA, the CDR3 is TGTGCCAGCAGCTCAGGTCGACAGGTGAAATACAATGAGCAGTTCTTC. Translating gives CASSSGRQVKYNEQFF.

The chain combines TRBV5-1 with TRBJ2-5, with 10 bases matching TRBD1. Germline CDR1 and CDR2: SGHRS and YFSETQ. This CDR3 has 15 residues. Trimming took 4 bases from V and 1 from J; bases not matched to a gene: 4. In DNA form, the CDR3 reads TGCGCCAGCAGCAATCGGGACAGGGGCCAAGAGACCCAGTACTTC. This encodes CASSNRDRGQETQYF.

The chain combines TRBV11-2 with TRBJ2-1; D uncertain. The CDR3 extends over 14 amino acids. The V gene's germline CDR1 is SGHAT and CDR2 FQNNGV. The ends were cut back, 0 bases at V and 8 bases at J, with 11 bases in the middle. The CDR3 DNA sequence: TGTGCCAGCAGCTTAGATGTGGCTCGGGATGAGCAGTTCTTC. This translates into CASSLDVARDEQFF.

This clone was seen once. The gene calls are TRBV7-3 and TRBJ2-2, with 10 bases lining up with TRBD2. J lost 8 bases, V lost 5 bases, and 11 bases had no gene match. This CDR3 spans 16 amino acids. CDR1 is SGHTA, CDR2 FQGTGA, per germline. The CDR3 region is CASSRGTSAREGELFF. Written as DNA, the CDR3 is TGTGCCAGCAGCCGCGGGACTAGCGCGAGGGAAGGGGAGCTGTTTTTT. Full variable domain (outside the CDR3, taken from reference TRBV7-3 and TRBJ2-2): GAGVSQTPSNKVTEKGKYVELRCDPISGHTALYWYRQSLGQGPEFLIYFQGTGAADDSGLPNDRFFAVRPEGSVSTLKIQRTERGDSAVYLCASSRGTSAREGELFFGEGSRLTVL.

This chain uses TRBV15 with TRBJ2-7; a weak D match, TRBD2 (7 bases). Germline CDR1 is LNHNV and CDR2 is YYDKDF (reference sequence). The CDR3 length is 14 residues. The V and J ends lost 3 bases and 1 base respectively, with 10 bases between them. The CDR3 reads CATSRRGGSYEQYF. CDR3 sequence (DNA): TGTGCCACCAGCAGGAGGGGGGGGTCCTACGAGCAGTACTTC.

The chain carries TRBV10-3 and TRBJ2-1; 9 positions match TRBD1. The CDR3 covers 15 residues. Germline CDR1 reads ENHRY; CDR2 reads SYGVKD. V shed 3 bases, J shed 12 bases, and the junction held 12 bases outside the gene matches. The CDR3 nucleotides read TGTGCCATCAGTGATCCGGGACAGGGTTTTATTGCGCAGTTCTTC. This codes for CAISDPGQGFIAQFF.

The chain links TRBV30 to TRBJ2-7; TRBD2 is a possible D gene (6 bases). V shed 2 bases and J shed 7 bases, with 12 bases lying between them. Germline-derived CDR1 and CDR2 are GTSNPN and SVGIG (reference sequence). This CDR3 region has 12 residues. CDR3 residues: CAWSLWGREQYF. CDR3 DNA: TGTGCCTGGAGTTTGTGGGGGAGGGAGCAGTACTTC.

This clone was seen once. The CDR3 DNA reads TGCAGCGTTGAAGAATGGGGCAGGACTGAAGCTTTCTTT. Translation gives CSVEEWGRTEAFF. The chain has TRBV29-1 and TRBJ1-1, with D perhaps TRBD1 (5 bases). This CDR3 region has 13 residues. V lost 0 bases, J lost 5 bases, and 10 bases lay in between. Germline CDR1 and CDR2: SQVTM and ANQGSEA.

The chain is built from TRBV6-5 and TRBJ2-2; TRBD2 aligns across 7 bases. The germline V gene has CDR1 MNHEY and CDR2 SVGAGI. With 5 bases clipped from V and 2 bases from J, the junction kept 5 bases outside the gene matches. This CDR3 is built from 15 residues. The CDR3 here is CASSASGFNTGELFF. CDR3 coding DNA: TGTGCCAGCAGTGCTAGCGGCTTTAACACCGGGGAGCTGTTTTTT.

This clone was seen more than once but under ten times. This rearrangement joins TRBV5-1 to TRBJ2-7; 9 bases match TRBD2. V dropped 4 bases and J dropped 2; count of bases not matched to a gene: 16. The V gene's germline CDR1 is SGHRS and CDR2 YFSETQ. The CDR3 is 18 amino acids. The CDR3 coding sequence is TGCGCCAGCAGCGCGCCGATAGCGGGAGTTACAGAAACCTACGAGCAGTACTTC. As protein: CASSAPIAGVTETYEQYF.

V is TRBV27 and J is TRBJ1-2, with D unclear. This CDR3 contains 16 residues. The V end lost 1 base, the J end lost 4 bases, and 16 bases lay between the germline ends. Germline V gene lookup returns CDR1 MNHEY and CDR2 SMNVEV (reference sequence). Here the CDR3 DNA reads TGTGCCAGCAGTTTATTATCCGGGCGAGGAGGCTATGGCTACACCTTC. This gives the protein CASSLLSGRGGYGYTF.

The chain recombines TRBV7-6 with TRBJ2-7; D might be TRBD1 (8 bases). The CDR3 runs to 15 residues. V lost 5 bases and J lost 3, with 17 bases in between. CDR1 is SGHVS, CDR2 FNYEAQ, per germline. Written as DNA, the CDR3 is TGTGCCAGCAGCGTACAGGGGGGGGTAGTCTACGAGCAGTACTTC. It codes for CASSVQGGVVYEQYF.

CDR3 sequence reads: CASSSRGGGFLQETQYF. CDR3 DNA: TGTGCCAGCAGTTCCCGGGGGGGCGGCTTCCTCCAAGAGACCCAGTACTTC. This chain connects TRBV28 to TRBJ2-5; 8 nucleotides line up with TRBD2. This CDR3 has 17 residues. CDR1 and CDR2 (germline): MDHEN, SYDVKM. J gave up 1 base and V 4 bases, and 11 bases lay outside the gene matches.

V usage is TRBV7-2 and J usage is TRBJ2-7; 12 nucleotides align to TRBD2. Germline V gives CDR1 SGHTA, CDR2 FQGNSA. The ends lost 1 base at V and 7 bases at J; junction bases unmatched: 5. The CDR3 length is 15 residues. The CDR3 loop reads CASSLVLAGGREQYF. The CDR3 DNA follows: TGTGCCAGCAGCTTAGTACTAGCGGGGGGTCGGGAGCAGTACTTC.